Below, 12 T cell receptor beta chains from the same sample are listed, as sequenced in a study of T cells expressing NK-cell markers. Reprocessing the 5' RACE reads, TCRdb reports a single entry for every CDR3 protein and omits DNA. The listing contains hundreds of thousands of distinct CDR3 sequences. Sequencing used blood T cells: a sorted CD56 or NKG2C T cell subset, CD4+ or CD8+ T cells, or bulk PBMC T cells (not recorded which). These receptors were obtained from a woman aged 18-70 years in good health.

This chain uses TRBV9 with TRBJ2-1; there is no DNA to check the TCRdb D call of TRBD2. Germline lookup yields CDR1 SGDLS and CDR2 YYNGEE. The CDR3 spans 14 residues. This CDR3 reads CASSVGAADNEQFF.

The gene calls are TRBV28 and TRBJ2-1; the D call of TRBD2 rests on TCRdb alone, since no DNA is present to check it. Germline V gives CDR1 MDHEN, CDR2 SYDVKM. The CDR3 covers 18 residues. The CDR3 protein is CASSRLAGVLDGESEQFF.

The rearrangement uses TRBV12-3 or TRBV12-4 and TRBJ2-1; the D call from TCRdb, TRBD2, cannot be confirmed without DNA. This CDR3 contains 16 residues. The CDR3 sequence is CASSLSGTVSYNEQFF.

The chain combines TRBV12-3 or TRBV12-4 with TRBJ1-2. The CDR3 length is 14 residues. The CDR3 here is CASSLWVGNYGYTF.

The chain joins TRBV7-2 to TRBJ1-4; there is no DNA to check the TCRdb D call of TRBD1. Germline values: CDR1 SGHTA, CDR2 FQGNSA. This CDR3 region has 15 residues. CDR3 protein: CASSLMLAPNEKLFF.

The rearrangement joins TRBV9 to TRBJ1-1. The CDR3 extends over 14 amino acids. The V gene's germline CDR1 is SGDLS and CDR2 YYNGEE. The CDR3 is CASSLWTENTEAFF.

This rearrangement joins TRBV6-5 to TRBJ2-1; absent DNA, TCRdb's TRBD2 call cannot be checked. Germline V CDR1 and CDR2: MNHEY, SVGAGI. This CDR3 region has 15 residues. Here the CDR3 reads CASSYGGALYNEQFF.

V usage is TRBV7-8 and J usage is TRBJ1-2. Germline V CDR1 and CDR2: SGHVS, FQNEAQ. There are 13 residues in the CDR3. CDR3 sequence reads: CASSLAVAYGYTF. Using reference TRBV7-8 and TRBJ1-2 for the parts outside the CDR3, the full variable domain is GAGVSQSPRYKVAKRGQDVALRCDPISGHVSLFWYQQALGQGPEFLTYFQNEAQLDKSGLPSDRFFAERPEGSVSTLKIQRTQQEDSAVYLCASSLAVAYGYTFGSGTRLTVV.

V gene TRBV5-1 combines with J gene TRBJ1-5. The CDR3 runs 13 residues. Germline CDR1 reads SGHRS; CDR2 reads YFSETQ. This CDR3 is CASSLAIDQPQHF.

The chain couples TRBV20-1 to TRBJ2-4; the D call of TRBD1 rests on TCRdb alone, since no DNA is present to check it. From germline, CDR1 is DFQATT and CDR2 SNEGSKA (reference sequence). CDR3 size: 14 residues. The CDR3 loop reads CSAMGQGLKNIQYF.

This chain links TRBV7-9 with TRBJ2-7; TCRdb outputs TRBD2, but without DNA this stays unchecked. This CDR3 spans 15 amino acids. The germline gives CDR1 SEHNR, CDR2 FQNEAQ (reference sequence). The CDR3: CASSRLAGESYEQYF.

The J gene is TRBJ2-3, the V gene TRBV15; absent DNA, TCRdb's TRBD2 call cannot be checked. Germline CDR1 and CDR2: LNHNV and YYDKDF (reference sequence). This CDR3 is 17 amino acids long. The CDR3 reads CATSRGAGEVWTDTQYF.